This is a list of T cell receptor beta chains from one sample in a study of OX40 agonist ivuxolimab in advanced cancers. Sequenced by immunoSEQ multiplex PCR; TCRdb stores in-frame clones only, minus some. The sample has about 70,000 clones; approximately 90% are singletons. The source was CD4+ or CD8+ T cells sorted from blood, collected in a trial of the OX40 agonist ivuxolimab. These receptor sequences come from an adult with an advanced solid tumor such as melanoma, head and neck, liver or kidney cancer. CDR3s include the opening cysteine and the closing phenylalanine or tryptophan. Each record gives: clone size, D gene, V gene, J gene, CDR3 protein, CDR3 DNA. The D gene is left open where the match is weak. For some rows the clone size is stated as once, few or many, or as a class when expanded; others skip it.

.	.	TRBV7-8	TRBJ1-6	CASSLGGYNSPLHF	TGTGCCAGCAGCTTAGGGGGCTATAATTCACCCCTCCACTTT
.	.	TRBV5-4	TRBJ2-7	CASSRPPTPYEQYF	TGTGCCAGCAGCCGACCTCCCACACCCTACGAGCAGTACTTC
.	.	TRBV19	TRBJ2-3	CASKTAFTDTQYF	TGTGCCAGTAAGACTGCCTTCACAGATACGCAGTATTTT
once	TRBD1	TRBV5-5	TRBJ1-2	CASSWTGTGGRANYGYTF	TGTGCCAGCAGCTGGACCGGGACAGGGGGACGAGCTAACTATGGCTACACCTTC
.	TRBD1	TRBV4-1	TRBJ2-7	CASSQDTTRVTGYYEQYF	TGCGCCAGCAGCCAAGATACGACAAGGGTGACAGGGTACTACGAGCAGTACTTC
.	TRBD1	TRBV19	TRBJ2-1	CASGTGDSGNEQFF	TGTGCCAGTGGGACAGGGGATAGTGGCAATGAGCAGTTCTTC
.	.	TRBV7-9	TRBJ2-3	CASSPGYRPYF	TGTGCCAGCAGCCCGGGATACCGCCCCTATTTT
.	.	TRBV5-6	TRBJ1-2	CASSSTGVPGYTF	TGTGCCAGCAGCTCTACTGGGGTACCGGGCTACACCTTC
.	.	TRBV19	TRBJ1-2	CASSSQSYGYTF	TGTGCCAGTAGTTCACAGAGCTATGGCTACACCTTC
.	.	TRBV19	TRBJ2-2	CASSPWDPWTGELFF	TGTGCCAGTAGTCCGTGGGATCCGTGGACCGGGGAGCTGTTTTTT
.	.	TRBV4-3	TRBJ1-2	CASSQGQRQSLNYGYTF	TGCGCCAGCAGCCAAGGCCAGAGGCAGAGTCTTAACTATGGCTACACCTTC